The clone carrying this T cell receptor beta chain has a handful of counts. The record originates from a study of blood T cell repertoires in COVID-19. Study as a whole: Sites across the United States, Italy and Spain contributed samples from acute and convalescent COVID-19. PBMCs, B-cell-depleted T cells, or T cells provided the cDNA or gDNA that made up the material.

The CDR3 contains 13 residues. Germline V lookup: CDR1 SGHNT, CDR2 YYREEE (reference sequence). V shed 1 base and J shed 5 bases, with 9 bases lying between them. In the study's own analysis: The authors estimated nucleated cell counts from reference gene primer amplification. Sequenced by immunoSEQ multiplex PCR; TCRdb stores in-frame clones only, minus some. Clonal size and the V and J genes are those of that table, whereas D and trimming came from the DNA. The sample records roughly 95,000 clones, roughly 86% being singletons. Sequenced input: peripheral blood. This TCR was sampled from a middle-aged man with active or convalescent COVID-19. The chain employs TRBV5-4 and TRBJ1-1; unclear D gene. The CDR3 is CASSLSGWTEAFF. The DNA for the CDR3 is TGTGCCAGCAGCTTGAGTGGCTGGACTGAAGCTTTCTTT.